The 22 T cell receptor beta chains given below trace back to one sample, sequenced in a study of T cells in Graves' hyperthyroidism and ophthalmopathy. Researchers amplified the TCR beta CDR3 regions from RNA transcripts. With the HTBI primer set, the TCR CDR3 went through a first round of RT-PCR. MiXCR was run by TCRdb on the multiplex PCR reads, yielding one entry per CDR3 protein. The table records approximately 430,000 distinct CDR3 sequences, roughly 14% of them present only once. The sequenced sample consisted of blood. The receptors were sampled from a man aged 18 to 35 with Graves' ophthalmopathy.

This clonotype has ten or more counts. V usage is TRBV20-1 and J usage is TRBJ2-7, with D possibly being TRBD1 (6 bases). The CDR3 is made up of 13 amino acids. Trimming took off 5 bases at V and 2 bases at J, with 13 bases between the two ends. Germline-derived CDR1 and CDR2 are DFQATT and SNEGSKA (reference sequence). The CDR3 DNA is TGCAGTGCTGCCCCGGGACATACCTACGAGCAGTACTTC. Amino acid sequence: CSAAPGHTYEQYF.

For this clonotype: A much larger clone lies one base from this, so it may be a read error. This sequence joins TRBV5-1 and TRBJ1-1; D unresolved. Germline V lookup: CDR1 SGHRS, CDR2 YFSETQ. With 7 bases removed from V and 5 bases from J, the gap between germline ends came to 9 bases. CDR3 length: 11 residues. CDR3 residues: CASFGGTEAFF. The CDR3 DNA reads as TGCGCCAGCTTTGGAGGAACTGAAGCTTTCTTT.

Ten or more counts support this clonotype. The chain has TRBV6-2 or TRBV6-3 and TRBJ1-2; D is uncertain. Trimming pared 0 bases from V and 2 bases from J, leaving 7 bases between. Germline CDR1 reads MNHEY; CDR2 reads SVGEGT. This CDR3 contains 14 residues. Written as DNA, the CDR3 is TGTGCCAGCAGTTACTCCTGGGGAAACTATGGCTACACCTTC. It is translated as CASSYSWGNYGYTF.

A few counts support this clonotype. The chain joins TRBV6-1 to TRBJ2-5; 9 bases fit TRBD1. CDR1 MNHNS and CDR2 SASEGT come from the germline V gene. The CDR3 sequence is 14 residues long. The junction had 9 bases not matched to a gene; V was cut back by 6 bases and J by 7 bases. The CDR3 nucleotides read TGTGCCAGCAGGAACCCGGGACAGGGAGGGACCCAGTACTTC. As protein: CASRNPGQGGTQYF.

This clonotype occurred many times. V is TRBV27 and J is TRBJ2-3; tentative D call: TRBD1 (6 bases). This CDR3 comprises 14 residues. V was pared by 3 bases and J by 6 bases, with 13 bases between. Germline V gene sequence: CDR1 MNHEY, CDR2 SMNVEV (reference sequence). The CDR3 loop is CASSLYRDTDTQYF. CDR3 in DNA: TGTGCCAGCAGTTTGTACAGGGATACCGATACGCAGTATTTT.

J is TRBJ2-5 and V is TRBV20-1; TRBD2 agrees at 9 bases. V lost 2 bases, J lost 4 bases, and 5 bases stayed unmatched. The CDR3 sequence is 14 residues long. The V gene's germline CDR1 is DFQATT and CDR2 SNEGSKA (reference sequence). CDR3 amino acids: CSARPGGGAETQYF. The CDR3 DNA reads TGCAGTGCTAGACCTGGCGGGGGGGCAGAGACCCAGTACTTC.

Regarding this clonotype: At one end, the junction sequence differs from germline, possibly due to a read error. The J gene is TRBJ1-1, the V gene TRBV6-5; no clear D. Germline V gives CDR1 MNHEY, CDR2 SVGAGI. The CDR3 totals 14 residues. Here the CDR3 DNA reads TGTGCCGGCAGTTACTCGTACAGGAACACTGAAGCTTTCTTT. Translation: CAGSYSYRNTEAFF.

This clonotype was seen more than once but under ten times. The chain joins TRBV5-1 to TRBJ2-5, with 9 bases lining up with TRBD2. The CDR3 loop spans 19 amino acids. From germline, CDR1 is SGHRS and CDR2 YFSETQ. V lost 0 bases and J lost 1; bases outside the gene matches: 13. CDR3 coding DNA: TGCGCCAGCAGCTTGGTGGCGGCGGGAGGGCTATCTTTCCAAGAGACCCAGTACTTC. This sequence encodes CASSLVAAGGLSFQETQYF.

The CDR3 sequence is CASSSKRGPSVRMEQYF. CDR3 bases: TGTGCCAGCAGTAGTAAGAGAGGACCCTCAGTACGAATGGAGCAGTACTTC. The chain employs TRBV3-1 and TRBJ2-7; no firm D call. The CDR3 sequence is 17 residues long. The germline V gene encodes CDR1 LGHDT and CDR2 YNNKEL (reference sequence). Trimming took off 6 bases at V and 7 bases at J, with 28 bases between the two ends.

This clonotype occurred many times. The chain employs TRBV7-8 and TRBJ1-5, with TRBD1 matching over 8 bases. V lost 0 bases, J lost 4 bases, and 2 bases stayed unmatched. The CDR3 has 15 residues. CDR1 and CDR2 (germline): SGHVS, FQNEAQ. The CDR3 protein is CASSLARGLNQPQHF. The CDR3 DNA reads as TGTGCCAGCAGCTTAGCCAGGGGGCTAAATCAGCCCCAGCATTTT.

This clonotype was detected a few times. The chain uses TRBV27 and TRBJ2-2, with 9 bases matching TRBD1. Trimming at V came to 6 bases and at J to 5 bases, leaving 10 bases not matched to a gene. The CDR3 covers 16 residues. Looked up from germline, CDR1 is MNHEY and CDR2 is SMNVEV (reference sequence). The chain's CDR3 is CASSLRDRDWTGELFF. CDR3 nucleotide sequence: TGTGCCAGCAGCCTCCGGGACAGGGATTGGACCGGGGAGCTGTTTTTT.

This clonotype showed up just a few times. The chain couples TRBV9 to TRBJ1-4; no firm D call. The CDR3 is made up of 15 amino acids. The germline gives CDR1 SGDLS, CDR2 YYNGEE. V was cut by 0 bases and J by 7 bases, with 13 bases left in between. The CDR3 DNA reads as TGTGCCAGCAGCGTAGATTCTGGTCGTGGTGAAAAACTGTTTTTT. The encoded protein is CASSVDSGRGEKLFF.

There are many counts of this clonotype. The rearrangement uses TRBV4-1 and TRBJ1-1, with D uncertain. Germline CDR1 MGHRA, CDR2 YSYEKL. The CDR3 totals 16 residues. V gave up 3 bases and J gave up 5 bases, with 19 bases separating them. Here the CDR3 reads CASSHQVSVAFTEAFF. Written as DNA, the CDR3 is TGCGCCAGCAGCCATCAAGTCTCGGTGGCCTTTACTGAAGCTTTCTTT.

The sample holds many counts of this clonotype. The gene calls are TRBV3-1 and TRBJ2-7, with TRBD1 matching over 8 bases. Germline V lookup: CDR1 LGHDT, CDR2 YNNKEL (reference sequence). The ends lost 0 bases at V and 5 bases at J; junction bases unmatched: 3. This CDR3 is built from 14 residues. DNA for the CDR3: TGTGCCAGCAGCCAAGAGGGACAGGACCACGAGCAGTACTTC. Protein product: CASSQEGQDHEQYF.

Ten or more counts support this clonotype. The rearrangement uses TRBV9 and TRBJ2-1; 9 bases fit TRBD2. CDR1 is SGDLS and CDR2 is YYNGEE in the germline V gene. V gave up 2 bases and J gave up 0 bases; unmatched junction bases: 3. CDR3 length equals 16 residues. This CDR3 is CASSVGSGSSYNEQFF. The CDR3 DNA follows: TGTGCCAGCAGCGTTGGTAGCGGGAGCTCCTACAATGAGCAGTTCTTC.

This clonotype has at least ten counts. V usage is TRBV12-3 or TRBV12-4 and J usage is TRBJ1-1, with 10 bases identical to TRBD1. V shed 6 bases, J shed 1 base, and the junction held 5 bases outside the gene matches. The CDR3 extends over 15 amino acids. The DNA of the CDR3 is TGTGCCAGCAGCACGACAGGGGGCCAGAACACTGAAGCTTTCTTT. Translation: CASSTTGGQNTEAFF.

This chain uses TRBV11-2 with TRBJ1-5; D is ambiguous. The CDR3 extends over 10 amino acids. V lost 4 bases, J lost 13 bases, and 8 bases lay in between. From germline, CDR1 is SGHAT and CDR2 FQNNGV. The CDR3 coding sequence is TGTGCCAGCAGCTACCGACAACAGCATTTT. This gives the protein CASSYRQQHF.

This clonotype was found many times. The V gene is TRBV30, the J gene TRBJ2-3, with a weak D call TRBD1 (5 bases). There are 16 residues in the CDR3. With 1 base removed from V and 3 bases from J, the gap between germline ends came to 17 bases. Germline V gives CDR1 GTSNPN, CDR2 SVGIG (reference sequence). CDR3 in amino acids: CAWSGSTYRGTDTQYF. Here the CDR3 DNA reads TGTGCCTGGAGTGGATCGACCTATAGGGGTACAGATACGCAGTATTTT.

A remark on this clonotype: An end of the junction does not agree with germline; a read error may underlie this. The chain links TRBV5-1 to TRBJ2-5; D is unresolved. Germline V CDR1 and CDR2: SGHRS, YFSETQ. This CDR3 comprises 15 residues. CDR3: CASSEEQCLMETQYF. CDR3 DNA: TGTGCCAGCAGCGAAGAACAGTGTCTCATGGAGACCCAGTACTTC.

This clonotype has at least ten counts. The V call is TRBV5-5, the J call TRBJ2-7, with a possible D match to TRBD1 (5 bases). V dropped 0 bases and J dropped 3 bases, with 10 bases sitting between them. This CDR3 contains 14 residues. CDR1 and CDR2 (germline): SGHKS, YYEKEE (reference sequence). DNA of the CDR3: TGTGCCAGCAGCTTGGAGGACAAGGTCTACGAGCAGTACTTC. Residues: CASSLEDKVYEQYF.

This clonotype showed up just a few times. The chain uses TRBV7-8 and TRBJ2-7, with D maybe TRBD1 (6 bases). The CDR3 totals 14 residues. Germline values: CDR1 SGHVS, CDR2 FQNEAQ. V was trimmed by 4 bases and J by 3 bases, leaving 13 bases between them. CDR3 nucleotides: TGTGCCAGCAGCTCTAGGACAGTTAACTACGAGCAGTACTTC. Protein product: CASSSRTVNYEQYF.

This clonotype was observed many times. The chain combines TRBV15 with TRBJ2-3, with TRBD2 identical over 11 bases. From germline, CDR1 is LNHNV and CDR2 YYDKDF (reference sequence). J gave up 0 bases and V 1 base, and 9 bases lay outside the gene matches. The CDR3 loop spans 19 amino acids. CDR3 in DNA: TGTGCCACCAGCAGAGGTCTAGCGGGAGGTTTCGGTAGCACAGATACGCAGTATTTT. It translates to CATSRGLAGGFGSTDTQYF. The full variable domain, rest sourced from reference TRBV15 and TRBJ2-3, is DAMVIQNPRYQVTQFGKPVTLSCSQTLNHNVMYWYQQKSSQAPKLLFHYYDKDFNNEADTPDNFQSRRPNTSFCFLDIRSPGLGDTAMYLCATSRGLAGGFGSTDTQYFGPGTRLTVL.